The clone carrying this T cell receptor (beta chain) has more than one count but fewer than ten. Its antigen remains unidentified. The CDR3 runs to 16 residues. Germline V gene lookup returns CDR1 MNHNS and CDR2 SASEGT. V was cut by 3 bases and J by 0 bases, with 9 bases left in between. Clones were read by immunoSEQ multiplex PCR, and TCRdb kept only the in-frame ones, dropping some. The sample lists roughly 65,000 clones; about 94% were seen once. The sample is drawn from a study of cytomegalovirus exposure and HLA in healthy donors. Study-level points and caveats: Usually a TCR sequence was rare, but some public TCRs were found in many donors. High specificity and sensitivity for cytomegalovirus status were reported for the classifier.

The specimen was PBMCs. This rearrangement joins TRBV6-1 to TRBJ2-6; D perhaps matches TRBD1 (6 bases). The receptor's source is a man between 18 and 35 years old in good health and CMV-seropositive. The chain's CDR3 is CASSDQTGSGANVLTF. The DNA for the CDR3 is TGTGCCAGCAGTGACCAGACAGGCTCTGGGGCCAACGTCCTGACTTTC.